This T cell receptor beta chain was sequenced in a study of vaccination and CD4 T cells after COVID-19. General study results and limits: Median SARS-CoV-2-reactive clonotype numbers went up from approximately 21 to 38, but not significantly.

Cultured CD4+ T-cell DNA underwent Oncomine TCR Beta short-read sequencing. TCRdb itself ran the PCR reads through MiXCR, one entry per CDR3 protein. The sample lists fewer than 10,000 distinct CDR3 sequences, around 60% occurring once. Germline CDR1 and CDR2: MNHEY and SMNVEV (reference sequence). Trimming pared 2 bases from V and 1 base from J, leaving 8 bases between. CDR3 length: 14 residues. Treatment reported: roughly 11-day PBMC culture with coronavirus spike peptide pools or control peptides (ViraFEST assay). This clonotype has a handful of counts. The antigen is undetermined. This sample comprised cultured CD4+ T cells from blood, obtained after SARS-CoV-2 vaccination. This chain joins TRBV27 and TRBJ1-1, with D uncertain. The clonotype originates from a human donor with COVID-19. In nucleotides, the CDR3 is TGTGCCAGCAGTTTAAGGTTAGGGAACACTGAAGCTTTCTTT. This translates into CASSLRLGNTEAFF.